The 19 T cell receptor beta chains given below trace back to one sample, sequenced in a study of Graves' ophthalmopathy and Graves' hyperthyroidism. TCR beta CDR3 regions were amplified from RNA transcripts. First-round RT-PCR with HTBI primers preceded a second-round multiplex PCR. One entry per CDR3 protein, called by TCRdb with MiXCR from the multiplex PCR reads. The sample includes some 350,000 distinct CDR3 sequences, 17% seen only once; the top ten take 2.4%. The sample taken for sequencing was peripheral blood. All receptors derive from an adult woman with stable Graves' hyperthyroidism.

This clonotype was counted many times. This rearrangement joins TRBV20-1 to TRBJ2-7; 8 nucleotides line up with TRBD1. The germline V gene has CDR1 DFQATT and CDR2 SNEGSKA (reference sequence). V gave up 7 bases and J gave up 6 bases; unmatched junction bases: 11. The CDR3 loop spans 13 amino acids. The CDR3 is CSGRPDRVREQYF. CDR3 sequence (DNA): TGCAGTGGACGTCCGGACAGGGTACGCGAGCAGTACTTC.

The count of this clonotype is one. The CDR3 here is CATKTFQANTEAFF. The CDR3 DNA reads as TGTGCCACCAAAACCTTTCAGGCGAACACTGAAGCTTTCTTT. The V call is TRBV19, the J call TRBJ1-1; no clear D. The CDR3 is made up of 14 amino acids. CDR1 LNHDA and CDR2 SQIVND come from the germline V gene (reference sequence). With 10 bases removed from V and 1 base from J, the gap between germline ends came to 16 bases.

This clonotype appeared a few times. Given a much more abundant clone one base away, this may be a read error. The chain couples TRBV28 to TRBJ1-6; a possible D gene is TRBD1 (5 bases). Germline V gene data show CDR1 as MDHEN and CDR2 as SYDVKM. The CDR3 extends over 15 amino acids. CDR3 loop: CASTHNGGSNSHLHF. The CDR3 nucleotides read TGTGCCAGCACTCATAATGGGGGGTCTAATTCACACCTCCACTTT.

This clonotype has a handful of counts. The chain carries TRBV27 and TRBJ2-2; D ambiguous. This CDR3 is 16 amino acids long. Trimming pared 3 bases from V and 6 bases from J, leaving 17 bases between. Germline V gives CDR1 MNHEY, CDR2 SMNVEV (reference sequence). CDR3 loop: CASSLLPGLNAGELFF. In DNA form, the CDR3 reads TGTGCCAGCAGTTTGCTCCCAGGTCTGAATGCCGGGGAGCTGTTTTTT.

The table lists this clonotype with many counts. This chain links TRBV12-3 or TRBV12-4 with TRBJ2-5; a weak D match, TRBD2 (6 bases). This CDR3 is built from 13 residues. The V end was cut by 6 bases, the J end by 0 bases, with 8 bases between. Here the CDR3 reads CASSGDYQETQYF. The CDR3, as DNA: TGTGCCAGCAGCGGGGACTACCAAGAGACCCAGTACTTC.

This clonotype was seen many times. The rearrangement uses TRBV7-2 and TRBJ2-7, with D perhaps TRBD1 (5 bases). V lost 5 bases, J lost 5 bases, and 19 bases lay in between. The CDR3 has 15 residues. Germline V gives CDR1 SGHTA, CDR2 FQGNSA. The CDR3 sequence: CASSPLPGAFDEQYF. CDR3 coding DNA: TGTGCCAGCAGCCCCCTACCTGGGGCCTTTGACGAGCAGTACTTC. Full variable domain (rest looked up from reference TRBV7-2 and TRBJ2-7): GAGVSQSPSNKVTEKGKDVELRCDPISGHTALYWYRQSLGQGLEFLIYFQGNSAPDKSGLPSDRFSAERTGGSVSTLTIQRTQQEDSAVYLCASSPLPGAFDEQYFGPGTRLTVT.

This clonotype was recorded at least ten times. The CDR3 ends on some other residue instead of the conserved phenylalanine or tryptophan, so this is likely a read error. This chain joins TRBV12-5 and TRBJ2-7; D may match TRBD1 or TRBD2 (6 bases each). The CDR3 extends over 14 amino acids. Trimming took 4 bases from V and 5 from J, leaving 15 bases between them. Germline CDR1 and CDR2: LGHNT and FRNRAP. CDR3 nucleotides: TGTGCTAGTGGTTCGGGGGCGCGGTTAGACGAGCAGTACCTC. This encodes CASGSGARLDEQYL.

This clonotype was detected ten times or more. The rearrangement links TRBV6-5 to TRBJ1-1, with a possible D match to TRBD1 (6 bases). V was clipped by 10 bases and J by 3 bases, with 15 bases between them. This CDR3 region has 13 residues. Germline V gene lookup returns CDR1 MNHEY and CDR2 SVGAGI. The CDR3 nucleotides read TGTGCCACCGGACGGGGGGCGGACACTGAAGCTTTCTTT. Translating gives CATGRGADTEAFF.

Many counts were recorded for this clonotype. The rearrangement joins TRBV5-1 to TRBJ2-5; 8 bases fit TRBD1. The ends lost 2 bases at V and 3 bases at J; junction bases unmatched: 3. From germline, CDR1 is SGHRS and CDR2 YFSETQ. This CDR3 comprises 14 residues. Written as DNA, the CDR3 is TGCGCCAGCAGCTTCACAGGGGGTGAAGAGACCCAGTACTTC. This encodes CASSFTGGEETQYF.

This clonotype was observed a few times. It may be a read error: a sequence one base away is much more abundant. The chain carries TRBV6-2 or TRBV6-3 and TRBJ2-1; 8 bases agree with TRBD2. The CDR3 has 15 amino acids. Germline V lookup: CDR1 MNHEY, CDR2 SVGEGT. The CDR3 sequence: CASTLSGSSYNEKFF. The CDR3 nucleotides read TGTGCCAGCACCTTAAGCGGGAGCTCCTACAATGAGAAGTTCTTC.

This clonotype came up many times. The J gene is TRBJ2-7, the V gene TRBV20-1; possibly TRBD2 for D (6 bases). The CDR3 is made up of 14 amino acids. V shed 3 bases and J shed 2 bases, with 14 bases lying between them. Germline CDR1 and CDR2: DFQATT and SNEGSKA (reference sequence). The DNA of the CDR3 is TGCAGTGCTAGCGGCTTGCGGGGAACCTACGAGCAGTACTTC. Residues: CSASGLRGTYEQYF.

In its sample, this clonotype was seen many times. This sequence joins TRBV28 and TRBJ2-7; the match to TRBD1 covers 8 bases. This CDR3 is built from 17 residues. Losses at the gene ends were 6 bases for V and 2 bases for J; bases not matched to a gene: 15. Germline V lookup: CDR1 MDHEN, CDR2 SYDVKM. For the CDR3, the DNA is TGTGCCAGCAGGCAACTTAGGTGGGACAGGCAAACCTACGAGCAGTACTTC. It specifies CASRQLRWDRQTYEQYF.

This clonotype has a handful of counts. The V call is TRBV4-1, the J call TRBJ1-1, with D unclear. The V gene lost 0 bases and the J gene lost 6 bases, with 11 bases spanning the gap. Germline lookup yields CDR1 MGHRA and CDR2 YSYEKL. The CDR3 totals 14 residues. The CDR3 DNA reads as TGCGCCAGCAGCCAAGATAGGACGGTCCCTGAAGCTTTCTTT. Its protein is CASSQDRTVPEAFF.

This clonotype has only a few counts. A much larger clone is a single base away; this may be a read error. This chain joins TRBV2 and TRBJ1-6, with unresolved D. The CDR3 covers 12 residues. Per the germline V gene, CDR1 is SNHLY and CDR2 is FYNNEI. CDR3 region: CASSVFSSPRHF. The CDR3 DNA reads TGTGCCAGCAGTGTATTCAGTTCACCCCGCCACTTT.

This chain links TRBV6-5 with TRBJ1-1; 7 nucleotides agree with TRBD1. Germline CDR1 MNHEY, CDR2 SVGAGI. V dropped 0 bases and J dropped 5; count of bases not matched to a gene: 3. The CDR3 is 14 amino acids. The CDR3 sequence is CASSYSRTGTEAFF. As DNA, the CDR3 is TGTGCCAGCAGTTACTCGAGGACAGGAACTGAAGCTTTCTTT.

This clonotype was found many times. V is TRBV20-1 and J is TRBJ1-1; D ambiguous. Trimming stripped 0 bases from V and 3 bases from J, with 11 bases between. Per the germline V gene, CDR1 is DFQATT and CDR2 is SNEGSKA (reference sequence). The CDR3 runs to 14 residues. The CDR3 spells CSARDRRSYTEAFF. The CDR3, as DNA: TGCAGTGCTAGAGATAGGAGGAGTTACACTGAAGCTTTCTTT.

This clonotype occurred many times. The chain couples TRBV19 to TRBJ2-5; 14 nucleotides line up with TRBD2. Unmatched junction bases numbered 9, after V lost 10 bases and J lost 5 bases. Germline assignment: CDR1 LNHDA and CDR2 SQIVND (reference sequence). This CDR3 spans 15 amino acids. CDR3 sequence (DNA): TGTGCCACCTCTCCGGGACTAGCGGGGGTCGAGACCCAGTACTTC. This translates into CATSPGLAGVETQYF. The whole variable domain, filled in from reference TRBV19 and TRBJ2-5, reads DGGITQSPKYLFRKEGQNVTLSCEQNLNHDAMYWYRQDPGQGLRLIYYSQIVNDFQKGDIAEGYSVSREKKESFPLTVTSAQKNPTAFYLCATSPGLAGVETQYFGPGTRLLVL.

V is TRBV4-1 and J is TRBJ2-6; 12 bases are a match to TRBD2. Germline CDR1 reads MGHRA; CDR2 reads YSYEKL. The CDR3 runs to 18 residues. V gave up 6 bases and J gave up 0 bases; unmatched junction bases: 6. The CDR3 DNA reads as TGCGCCAGCAGAAAAGGACTAGCGGGGAACTCTGGGGCCAACGTCCTGACTTTC. It yields the protein CASRKGLAGNSGANVLTF.

This clonotype was found many times. The chain combines TRBV12-3 or TRBV12-4 with TRBJ2-7, with TRBD2 as a possible D gene (6 bases). The CDR3 consists of 15 residues. V lost 1 base, J lost 2 bases, and 12 bases lay in between. CDR3 sequence reads: CASSLEAGRTYEQYF. In DNA, the CDR3 is TGTGCCAGCAGTTTAGAGGCGGGGAGAACCTACGAGCAGTACTTC.